The entry below gives a single T cell receptor (beta chain) sequence along with its context. This clonotype was observed a few times. Its antigen is unknown. No qualities accompany the bases; no much larger clone lies one base away. The data were obtained in a study of T cells in Graves' hyperthyroidism and ophthalmopathy (dated by TCRdb to 2018 to 2020). For context, the study as a whole: Peripheral blood was sampled at the time of initial diagnosis, prior to any treatment. TCR V-J signatures able to tell the groups apart were searched for in a discovery cohort of approximately 95 patients, of whom about 40 had Graves' ophthalmopathy and some 60 had stable Graves' hyperthyroidism. Whether ophthalmopathy could be predicted prospectively was tested in an independent validation cohort made up of some 20 hyperthyroidism patients plus 17 patients who later progressed to ophthalmopathy. For training and testing, the 100 or so patients in the discovery cohort were randomly divided in a 7:3 ratio. The study also compared thyroid tissue and blood T-cell repertoires from a handful of Graves' hyperthyroidism patients. After sampling, hyperthyroidism patients received methimazole starting at 30 mg daily, and ophthalmopathy patients received high-dose intravenous methylprednisolone. The paper describes TCR Vbeta CDR3 sequencing of some 130 peripheral blood samples, made up of fewer than 50 ophthalmopathy patients, around 78 hyperthyroidism patients and roughly 17 progressor patients.

The study at large found these results: Most expanded thyroid clonotypes (frequency above 0.001) were also found in blood, which suggests that blood repertoires may mirror thyroid immune responses. In validation, progression to ophthalmopathy was predicted by the model with roughly 71% sensitivity and under 85% specificity, a median of roughly six months before onset. Sample size was not statistically predetermined, and investigators were not blinded to group allocation. Ophthalmopathy was separated from stable hyperthyroidism by a 13 V-J signature model, with around 90% sensitivity and 81% to 83% specificity obtained in cross-validation and 80%/75% obtained in testing.

The TCR beta CDR3 regions were amplified from RNA transcripts. A first-round RT-PCR of the TCR CDR3 used the HTBI primer set with the Qiagen OneStep RT-PCR kit. Libraries were constructed in a second round of multiplex PCR, after which size selection and purification were carried out. Libraries were sequenced paired-end with 100 bp reads on an Illumina HiSeq2000. The published analysis was carried out like this. SOAPnuke was used to process the raw data, throwing out any read that contained adapters or uncalled bases, had a mean Phred below 15, or lacked an exact constant-primer or identifier match. COPE v1.2.5 was used to merge the high-quality paired reads, and each unique nucleotide sequence was defined as a clonotype. MiTCR v1.1 was used to align the clonotypes against IMGT TRBV, TRBD and TRBJ reference segments. Analysis was restricted to V-J combinations with a frequency above 0.0001, which covered 98% to 99.2% of repertoires. A TCS score was defined as the ratio of F50 (clonal expansion) to E x V (chaos), with BLOSUM62-based TCRdist applied between CDR3 peptides within each V-J. Welch's t-statistics and random forest reduced roughly 500 V-J features to roughly 13, which were used in a naive Bayes classifier (R e1071). Using fastp at Q25 and MiXCR, TCRdb reprocessed the public reads and kept productive beta chains. Merged by CDR3 protein, the rows form single entries marked with the most common genes and DNA. In this record, the V and J calls reflect TCRdb's handling and not the investigators' own analysis. This sample holds under 700,000 distinct CDR3 sequences; 16% were observed only once. Approximately 18% of the sample rests with the top ten.

Graves' hyperthyroidism was defined as stable when no progression to ophthalmopathy occurred over 18 months of follow-up. Hyperthyroidism patients were newly diagnosed, had a disease duration of under 2 months, and were aged 18 to 65 years. Any patient with an uncontrolled infection, another autoimmune disease, pregnancy or lactation was excluded. Diagnoses were established on the basis of clinical symptoms, serum thyroxine and TRAb, thyroid ultrasound, and orbital computed tomography. PBMCs were isolated from approximately 10 ml of fresh peripheral blood by Ficoll-Paque density gradient centrifugation. Total RNA was extracted with Trizol reagent, and quality was checked on an Agilent 2100 Bioanalyzer. Trimming costs V 1 base and J 5 bases, and their ends lie 14 bases apart. From the germline V gene (reference sequence), CDR1 is LNHDA and CDR2 is SQIVND. Including cysteine and phenylalanine, the CDR3 has 15 amino acids. CDR3 DNA is the only sequence kept; it has 45 bases, read in frame from the first base.

This chain joins TRBV19 to TRBJ2-5; confidence is insufficient to name the D gene. The sequencing input was blood. The TCR was taken from a young woman with Graves' hyperthyroidism. The sequence in DNA is TGTGCCAGTAGTATAGCACCACAGATGTGGGAGACCCAGTACTTC. Translated, it reads CASSIAPQMWETQYF.